The sequence of this T cell receptor (beta chain) was determined in a study of Tregs in tolerant kidney transplant recipients. V lost 4 bases and J lost 1; bases outside the gene matches: 4. The CDR3 consists of 17 residues. Germline CDR1 reads LNHDA; CDR2 reads SQIVND (reference sequence). The assay was immunoSEQ multiplex PCR, and TCRdb's table has in-frame clones only and misses some. This sample has some 250,000 clones, with 80% to 85% found just once. This sequence joins TRBV19 and TRBJ2-2; 12 bases fit TRBD2. The receptor's source is a human donor in good health. Sequencing was carried out using CD4+ T cells from blood. CDR3 amino acids: CASSRLAGEMNTGELFF. The CDR3 nucleotides are TGTGCCAGTAGTAGACTAGCGGGGGAGATGAACACCGGGGAGCTGTTTTTT.